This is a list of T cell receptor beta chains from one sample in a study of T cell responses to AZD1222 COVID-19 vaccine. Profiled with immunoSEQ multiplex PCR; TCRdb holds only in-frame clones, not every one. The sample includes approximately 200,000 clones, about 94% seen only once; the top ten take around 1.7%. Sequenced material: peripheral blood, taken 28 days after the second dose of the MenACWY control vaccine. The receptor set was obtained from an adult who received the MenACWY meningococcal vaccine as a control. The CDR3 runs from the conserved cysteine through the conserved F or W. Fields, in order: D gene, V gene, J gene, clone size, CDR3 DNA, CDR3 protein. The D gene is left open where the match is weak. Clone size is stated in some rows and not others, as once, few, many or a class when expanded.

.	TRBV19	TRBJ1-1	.	TGTGCCAGTAGTATAGGACCTCCAGTGACTGAAGCTTTCTTT	CASSIGPPVTEAFF
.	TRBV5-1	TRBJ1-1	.	TGCGCCAGCGCTTCAGGCCGGGGACAAGTAGCCTTGAACACTGAAGCTTTCTTT	CASASGRGQVALNTEAFF
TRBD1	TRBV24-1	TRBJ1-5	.	TGTGCCACCAGTGGGGGACAGAGCAATCAGCCCCAGCATTTT	CATSGGQSNQPQHF
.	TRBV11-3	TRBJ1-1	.	TGTGCCAGCAGCACTCCTCGGACGGCCATGAACACTGAAGCTTTCTTT	CASSTPRTAMNTEAFF
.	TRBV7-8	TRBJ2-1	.	TGTGCCAGCAGCTTAGCGGGGTTGTTTCCCTACAATGAGCAGTTCTTC	CASSLAGLFPYNEQFF
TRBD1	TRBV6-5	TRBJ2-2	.	TGTGCCAGCAGACCCGACAGGGGAGCCGGGGAGCTGTTTTTT	CASRPDRGAGELFF
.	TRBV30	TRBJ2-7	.	TGTGCCTGGAGTGACGGGCCCTCCTACGAGCAGTACTTC	CAWSDGPSYEQYF
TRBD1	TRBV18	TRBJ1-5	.	TGTGCCAGCTCACCACCCGGCACGGACAGGTTCAATCAGCCCCAGCATTTT	CASSPPGTDRFNQPQHF
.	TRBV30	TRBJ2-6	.	TGTGCCTGGAGTGTAAGTGGGGCCAACGTCCTGACTTTC	CAWSVSGANVLTF
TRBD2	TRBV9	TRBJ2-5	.	TGTGCCAGCAGCCCAGCGGGGGGGGACGAGACCCAGTACTTC	CASSPAGGDETQYF
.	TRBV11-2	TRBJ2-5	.	TGTGCCAGCAGCCCATGGACACGGTTACGAGAGACCCAGTACTTC	CASSPWTRLRETQYF
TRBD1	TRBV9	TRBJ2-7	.	TGTGCCAGCAGCACCCACCCCGGGACAGGGGACGAGCAGTACTTC	CASSTHPGTGDEQYF
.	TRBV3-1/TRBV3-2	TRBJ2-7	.	TGTGCCAGCAGCCAAGTGGCGGGTTCCTACGAGCAGTACTTC	CASSQVAGSYEQYF
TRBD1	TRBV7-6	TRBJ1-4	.	TGTGCCAGCAGCTTAAGGACAGGGGCTCACAATGAAAAACTGTTTTTT	CASSLRTGAHNEKLFF
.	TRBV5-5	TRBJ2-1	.	TGTGCCAGCAGCTTGGGATCGGGGATTGAGCAGTTCTTC	CASSLGSGIEQFF
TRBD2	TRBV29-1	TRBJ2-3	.	TGCAGCGTTTCAACTAGCGGGCCCACAGATACGCAGTATTTT	CSVSTSGPTDTQYF
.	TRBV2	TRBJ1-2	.	TGTGCCAGCAGCGAGGACGGTTATGGCTACACCTTC	CASSEDGYGYTF
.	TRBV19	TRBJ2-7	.	TGTGCCAGTAGTATAGGCGGGCCGACGTACGAGCAGTACTTC	CASSIGGPTYEQYF
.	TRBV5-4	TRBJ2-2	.	TGTGCCAGCAGCTTGTTAGAGAACACCGGGGAGCTGTTTTTT	CASSLLENTGELFF
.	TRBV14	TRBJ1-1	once	TGTGCCAGCAGCCAATTTGGAGGGGCGACTGAAGCTTTCTTT	CASSQFGGATEAFF
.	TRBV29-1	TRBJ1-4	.	TGCAGCGTTGAATGGGGATCTAATGAAAAACTGTTTTTT	CSVEWGSNEKLFF
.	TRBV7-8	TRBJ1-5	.	TGTGCCAGCAGCCTCAGGGCAGCGGGCAATCAGCCCCAGCATTTT	CASSLRAAGNQPQHF
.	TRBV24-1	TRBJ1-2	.	TGTGCCACCAGTGATAAGAGAGGTCTACCCTATGGCTACACCTTC	CATSDKRGLPYGYTF
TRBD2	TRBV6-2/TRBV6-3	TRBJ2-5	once	TGTGCCAGCAGTTCACTAGCGGCCTCGGAGACCCAGTACTTC	CASSSLAASETQYF
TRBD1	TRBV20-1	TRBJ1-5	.	TGCAGTGCTAGTTTAGCGGGGACAGGTGAACACCATCAGCCCCAGCATTTT	CSASLAGTGEHHQPQHF
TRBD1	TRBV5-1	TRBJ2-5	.	TGCGCCAGCAGCTTGGCTCAGGGGGCGAAGGAGACCCAGTACTTC	CASSLAQGAKETQYF
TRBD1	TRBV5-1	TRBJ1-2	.	TGCGCCAGCAGCTCAGGGGGAACTAACTATGGCTACACCTTC	CASSSGGTNYGYTF
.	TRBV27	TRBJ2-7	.	TGTGCCAGCAGTTTTTTGGGGGCTGCGTACGAGCAGTACTTC	CASSFLGAAYEQYF
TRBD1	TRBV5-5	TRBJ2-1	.	TGTGCCAGCAGCTTGGTCGCGACAGGGCGCAATGAGCAGTTCTTC	CASSLVATGRNEQFF
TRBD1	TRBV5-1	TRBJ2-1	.	TGCGCCAGCAGGGGTACAGGGGGCTCCTACAATGAGCAGTTCTTC	CASRGTGGSYNEQFF
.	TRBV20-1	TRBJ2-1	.	TGCAGTGCAAAGCCCCCGCATGAGCAGTTCTTC	CSAKPPHEQFF
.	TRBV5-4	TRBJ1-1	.	TGTGCCAGCAGCGCCAGCGGGCGACTGAACACTGAAGCTTTCTTT	CASSASGRLNTEAFF
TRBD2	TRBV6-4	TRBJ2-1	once	TGTGCCAGCAGTTCCGGGACTAGCGGATACAATGAACAGCTCTTC	CASSSGTSGYNEQLF
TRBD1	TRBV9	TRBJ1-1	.	TGTGCCAGCAGGGTACAGGGGTTGGGGAACACTGAAGCTTTCTTT	CASRVQGLGNTEAFF
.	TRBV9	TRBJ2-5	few	TGTGCCAGCAGCGAGTCGTACAGGGTCGGCGAGACCCAGTACTTC	CASSESYRVGETQYF
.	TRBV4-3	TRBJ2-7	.	TGCGCCAGCAGCCAGGGGGACGGGTCCTACGAGCAGTACTTC	CASSQGDGSYEQYF
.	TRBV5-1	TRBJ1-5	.	TGCGCCAGAGAGGTGGACGGGCCGGTTCCAGCCCAGCATTTT	CAREVDGPVPAQHF
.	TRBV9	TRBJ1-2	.	TGTGCCACTCGAGGGGACAAGCGCTATGGCTACACCTTC	CATRGDKRYGYTF
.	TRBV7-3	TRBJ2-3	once	TGTGCCAGCAGCTTAAATATGGGTAGCACAGATACGCAGTATTTT	CASSLNMGSTDTQYF
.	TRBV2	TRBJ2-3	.	TGTGCCAGCAGTGAAAGAGGGGATACGCAGTATTTT	CASSERGDTQYF